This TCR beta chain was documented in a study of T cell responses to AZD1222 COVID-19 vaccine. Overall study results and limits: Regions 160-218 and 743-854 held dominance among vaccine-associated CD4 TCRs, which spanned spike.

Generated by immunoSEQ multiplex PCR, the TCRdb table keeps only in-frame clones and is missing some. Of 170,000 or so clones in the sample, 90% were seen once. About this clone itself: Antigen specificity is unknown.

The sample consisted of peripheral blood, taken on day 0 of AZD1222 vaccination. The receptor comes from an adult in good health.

As DNA, the CDR3 is TGTGCCAGCAGCCTGACGGGGCCAGGAAACACCATATATTTT. This gives the protein CASSLTGPGNTIYF. V and J are TRBV5-4 and TRBJ1-3; maybe TRBD1 (5 bases). Germline lookup yields CDR1 SGHNT and CDR2 YYREEE (reference sequence). This CDR3 comprises 14 residues. V was pared by 4 bases and J by 4 bases, with 12 bases between.